This T cell receptor (beta chain) was sequenced in a study of blood T cell repertoires in COVID-19. For the study at large: The study drew acute and convalescent COVID-19 samples from the United States, Italy and Spain. PBMCs, B-cell-depleted T cells, or T cells provided the cDNA or gDNA that made up the material.

There are 14 residues in the CDR3. V was trimmed by 0 bases and J by 4 bases, leaving 10 bases between them. Germline assignment: CDR1 SGHRS and CDR2 YFSETQ. Authors' analysis steps: Estimation of nucleated cell counts relied on the amplification of reference gene primers. Clones were sequenced by immunoSEQ multiplex PCR, and TCRdb holds only the in-frame ones, with some missing. V and J calls and clone size are copied from that table; D and trimming were computed from the DNA. The sample holds roughly 51,000 clones, roughly 84% seen once. Sequencing was performed on peripheral blood. The V call is TRBV5-1, the J call TRBJ1-2; D is unresolved. This receptor was obtained from a man aged 50-59 years with active COVID-19. The CDR3 region is CASSLESVGYGYTF. CDR3 sequence (DNA): TGCGCCAGCAGCTTGGAATCTGTCGGCTATGGCTACACCTTC.